One and the same sample provided the 24 T cell receptor beta chains below, sequenced in a study of blood T cell repertoires in COVID-19. Assay: immunoSEQ multiplex PCR; the TCRdb copy retains only in-frame clones and omits some. The table has tens of thousands of clones, about 79% seen once. Sequenced input: peripheral blood. These receptor sequences come from a woman aged 50 to 65 with acute or convalescent COVID-19.

The chain carries TRBV6-6 and TRBJ2-1; perhaps TRBD1 as D (6 bases). Trimming cost V 7 bases and J 13 bases, with 23 bases left between them. CDR3 length: 14 residues. Germline loops: CDR1 MNHNY, CDR2 SVGAGI (reference sequence). In nucleotides, the CDR3 is TGTGCCAGCACCTCCCGAGGACAGCGTCTGGGTCAGTTCTTC. This encodes CASTSRGQRLGQFF.

Comment on this clone: The junction shows a germline mismatch at one end, possibly a read error. The chain combines TRBV28 with TRBJ2-1; 11 nucleotides align to TRBD1. Per the germline V gene, CDR1 is MDHEN and CDR2 is SYDVKM. This CDR3 has 16 residues. The CDR3 reads CASSSGTGGAGGMGIF. CDR3 DNA sequence: TGTGCCAGCAGTTCCGGGACAGGGGGAGCCGGCGGCATGGGGATCTTC.

This CDR3 is CASSWGGPNYGYTF. CDR3 bases: TGTGCCAGCAGCTGGGGGGGGCCAAACTATGGCTACACCTTC. V and J are TRBV27 and TRBJ1-2; the D gene is possibly TRBD1 (6 bases). The CDR3 has 14 amino acids. Trimming left V 6 bases short and J 2 bases short, with 13 bases between. Germline V lookup: CDR1 MNHEY, CDR2 SMNVEV (reference sequence).

This clone came up a few times. The chain carries TRBV23-1 and TRBJ1-1; D is unclear. TRBV23-1 is an ORF for which the function is uncertain. CDR3 length: 11 residues. The V gene lost 8 bases and the J gene lost 10 bases, with 14 bases spanning the gap. The CDR3 loop reads CASPAGSAAFF. CDR3 DNA sequence: TGCGCCAGCCCCGCGGGGTCTGCAGCTTTCTTT.

This clone appeared a few times. This chain joins TRBV7-2 and TRBJ2-7, with TRBD2 matching over 10 bases. V lost 5 bases, J lost 4 bases, and 8 bases stayed unmatched. Germline V gene data show CDR1 as SGHTA and CDR2 as FQGNSA. The CDR3 contains 15 residues. The CDR3, as DNA: TGTGCCAGCAGCAAAGGGACTAGCGAAGGATACGAGCAGTACTTC. It translates to CASSKGTSEGYEQYF.

The gene calls are TRBV2 and TRBJ1-1, with unresolved D. This CDR3 has 15 amino acids. Germline CDR1 is SNHLY and CDR2 is FYNNEI. V dropped 7 bases and J dropped 0 bases, with 15 bases sitting between them. The CDR3 coding sequence is TGTGCCAGCATCGAGGGCCAAACTATGAACACTGAAGCTTTCTTT. It translates to CASIEGQTMNTEAFF.

The chain combines TRBV7-2 with TRBJ1-5; D remains ambiguous. Germline CDR1 and CDR2: SGHTA and FQGNSA. This CDR3 is 13 amino acids long. Trimming pared 8 bases from V and 3 bases from J, leaving 11 bases between. CDR3 residues: CASSRVANQPQHF. The CDR3 DNA sequence: TGTGCCAGCTCGAGGGTTGCCAATCAGCCCCAGCATTTT. Based on the CDR3 plus reference TRBV7-2 and TRBJ1-5, the full variable domain is GAGVSQSPSNKVTEKGKDVELRCDPISGHTALYWYRQSLGQGLEFLIYFQGNSAPDKSGLPSDRFSAERTGGSVSTLTIQRTQQEDSAVYLCASSRVANQPQHFGDGTRLSIL.

V gene TRBV7-3 combines with J gene TRBJ1-5; 9 positions match TRBD1. The CDR3 is 15 amino acids. With 6 bases clipped from V and 6 bases from J, the junction kept 9 bases outside the gene matches. CDR1 and CDR2 from the germline V gene are SGHTA and FQGTGA. The CDR3 nucleotides read TGTGCCAGCAGTTTTTCGACAGGGGGAGGTCAGCCCCAGCATTTT. Translating it yields CASSFSTGGGQPQHF.

This clone was counted between two and nine times. This chain joins TRBV18 and TRBJ2-7, with 12 bases lining up with TRBD1. This CDR3 is built from 15 residues. The ends lost 3 bases at V and 7 bases at J; junction bases unmatched: 7. CDR1 and CDR2 (germline): KGHSH, LQKENI. CDR3 sequence reads: CASSPLGQGAGEQYF. The CDR3 DNA reads TGTGCCAGCTCACCGCTGGGACAGGGGGCTGGTGAGCAGTACTTC.

The gene calls are TRBV6-6 and TRBJ2-1, with 12 bases matching TRBD2. The CDR3 is made up of 16 amino acids. From germline, CDR1 is MNHNY and CDR2 SVGAGI (reference sequence). With 5 bases clipped from V and 6 bases from J, the junction kept 8 bases outside the gene matches. The CDR3 coding sequence is TGTGCCAGCAGTCCCCCCGGACTAGCGGGGACCAATGAGCAGTTCTTC. Translated: CASSPPGLAGTNEQFF.

With regard to this clone: The junction departs from the called germline gene at one end, perhaps through a read error. This rearrangement joins TRBV7-9 to TRBJ2-7; the D gene is possibly TRBD2 (5 bases). Germline values: CDR1 SEHNR, CDR2 FQNEAQ (reference sequence). The CDR3 consists of 16 residues. The CDR3, as DNA: TGTGCCAGCAGCCTAGGGCCGACACTCTCTCGAAGTGAGACTACCTTC. This sequence encodes CASSLGPTLSRSETTF.

This chain connects TRBV7-9 to TRBJ2-4; the match to TRBD1 covers 7 bases. Per the germline V gene, CDR1 is SEHNR and CDR2 is FQNEAQ (reference sequence). The trim removed 9 bases at V and 0 bases at J, leaving 5 bases unmatched. The CDR3 spans 14 residues. The chain's CDR3 is CASGDRVAKNIQYF. CDR3 nucleotide sequence: TGTGCCAGTGGGGACAGAGTAGCCAAAAACATTCAGTACTTC.

The chain is built from TRBV27 and TRBJ2-3; D gene ambiguous. With 0 bases removed from V and 0 bases from J, the gap between germline ends came to 7 bases. CDR1 and CDR2 (germline): MNHEY, SMNVEV (reference sequence). The CDR3 has 15 residues. The CDR3 DNA follows: TGTGCCAGCAGTTTATCCTGGCTGAGCACAGATACGCAGTATTTT. Protein product: CASSLSWLSTDTQYF.

V gene TRBV7-2 combines with J gene TRBJ2-1; TRBD1 is a possible D gene (6 bases). V shed 1 base and J shed 4 bases, with 11 bases lying between them. CDR1 and CDR2 (germline): SGHTA, FQGNSA. The CDR3 is made up of 15 amino acids. Here the CDR3 reads CASSLGPGQYNEQFF. CDR3 coding DNA: TGTGCCAGCAGCTTAGGCCCTGGACAGTACAATGAGCAGTTCTTC.

This clone was seen a few times. The CDR3 bases are TGTGCCAGCAGCGTATCCCCCGGGACAGCCGCGGACACCATATATTTT. Translated: CASSVSPGTAADTIYF. The rearrangement joins TRBV9 to TRBJ1-3, with 7 bases identical to TRBD1. The V gene's germline CDR1 is SGDLS and CDR2 YYNGEE. The CDR3 contains 16 residues. Trimming took 1 base from V and 8 from J; bases not matched to a gene: 12.

The rearrangement links TRBV9 to TRBJ1-2; TRBD1 aligns across 10 bases. The CDR3 covers 14 residues. The V gene's germline CDR1 is SGDLS and CDR2 YYNGEE. V lost 4 bases, J lost 6 bases, and 6 bases stayed unmatched. The CDR3 nucleotides read TGTGCCAGCAGCCCCCTCGGACAGGGGGATGGCTACACCTTC. Protein: CASSPLGQGDGYTF.

The chain uses TRBV29-1 and TRBJ2-7, with 9 bases matching TRBD2. The ends lost 4 bases at V and 2 bases at J; junction bases unmatched: 9. CDR1 is SQVTM, CDR2 ANQGSEA, per germline. The CDR3 has 15 amino acids. The CDR3 nucleotides are TGCAGCGTTGGATTTGCGGGGGGGACCACCTACGAGCAGTACTTC. It encodes CSVGFAGGTTYEQYF.

This chain uses TRBV30 with TRBJ2-1, with 10 bases aligning to TRBD2. Losses at the gene ends were 2 bases for V and 0 bases for J; bases not matched to a gene: 4. This CDR3 is built from 16 residues. Germline CDR1 is GTSNPN and CDR2 is SVGIG (reference sequence). The chain's CDR3 is CAWSPLAGVSYNEQFF. DNA for the CDR3: TGTGCCTGGAGTCCCCTAGCGGGAGTCTCCTACAATGAGCAGTTCTTC.

The genes are TRBV28 and TRBJ1-5; D might be TRBD1 (6 bases). Trimming shortened V by 2 bases and J by 4 bases, and 15 bases separated the two germline ends. Germline V gives CDR1 MDHEN, CDR2 SYDVKM. The CDR3 has 16 residues. As DNA, the CDR3 is TGTGCCAGCAGTTTACCTAAACAGGGTGGGAATCAGCCCCAGCATTTT. Its protein product is CASSLPKQGGNQPQHF.

The rearrangement joins TRBV18 to TRBJ2-7; 8 bases line up with TRBD1. The V and J ends lost 5 bases and 3 bases, in that order; junction bases with no gene match: 6. The CDR3 extends over 14 amino acids. The germline CDR1 and CDR2 sequences are KGHSH and LQKENI. CDR3 bases: TGTGCCAGCTCAAAAGACAGGGGTGGCTACGAGCAGTACTTC. This sequence encodes CASSKDRGGYEQYF.

V and J are TRBV5-1 and TRBJ2-7; TRBD2 matches at 8 bases. This CDR3 has 16 amino acids. Germline V lookup: CDR1 SGHRS, CDR2 YFSETQ. The J segment lost 2 bases and the V segment lost 10 bases, leaving 17 bases of the junction unmatched. The CDR3 region has the DNA TGCGCCCGCCGCCCGGCCGGGGGGGGGCGGCCCTACGAGCAGTACTTC. It translates to CARRPAGGGRPYEQYF.

The genes are TRBV18 and TRBJ1-5; 9 bases fit TRBD1. V trimming: 2 bases; J trimming: 2 bases; junction bases outside the gene matches: 4. The CDR3 runs 16 residues. Germline values: CDR1 KGHSH, CDR2 LQKENI. The CDR3 DNA follows: TGTGCCAGCTCACCAACAGGGGGCGTTGGCAATCAGCCCCAGCATTTT. Translated, it gives CASSPTGGVGNQPQHF.

This clone was recorded once. The chain uses TRBV3-1 (or the pseudogene TRBV3-2) and TRBJ2-7, with a possible D match to TRBD2 (6 bases). From germline, CDR1 is LGHDT and CDR2 YNNKEL (reference sequence). The CDR3 runs to 18 residues. V gave up 0 bases and J gave up 3 bases, with 21 bases separating them. Here the CDR3 DNA reads TGTGCCAGCAGCCAAGAATCGAAATGGCCTAGCGAGAACTACGAGCAGTACTTC. This sequence encodes CASSQESKWPSENYEQYF.

The CDR3 nucleotides read TGTGCCAGCAGTTGGGGCTCAAATCGTAACGAGCAGTACTTC. This gives the protein CASSWGSNRNEQYF. This rearrangement joins TRBV6-2 or TRBV6-3 to TRBJ2-7; TRBD1 might be the D (5 bases). Trimming shortened V by 4 bases and J by 5 bases, and 15 bases separated the two germline ends. The V gene's germline CDR1 is MNHEY and CDR2 SVGEGT. This CDR3 spans 14 amino acids.